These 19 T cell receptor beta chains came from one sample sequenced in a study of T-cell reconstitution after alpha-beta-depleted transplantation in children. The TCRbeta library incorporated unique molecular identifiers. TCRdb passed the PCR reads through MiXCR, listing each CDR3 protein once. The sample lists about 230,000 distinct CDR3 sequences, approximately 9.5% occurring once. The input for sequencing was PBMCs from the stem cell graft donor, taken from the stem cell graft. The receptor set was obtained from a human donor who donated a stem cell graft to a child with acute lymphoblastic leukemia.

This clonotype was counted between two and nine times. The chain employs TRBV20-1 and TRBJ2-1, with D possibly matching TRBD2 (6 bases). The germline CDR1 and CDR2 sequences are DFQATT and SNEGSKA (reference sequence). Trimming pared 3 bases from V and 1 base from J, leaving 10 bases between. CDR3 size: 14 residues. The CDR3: CSASSRGSYNEQFF. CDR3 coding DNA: TGCAGTGCTAGCTCGCGGGGTTCCTACAATGAGCAGTTCTTC.

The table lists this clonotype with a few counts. The CDR3: CASAVTENSPLHF. The CDR3 nucleotides are TGCGCCAGCGCCGTGACGGAAAATTCACCCCTCCACTTT. The chain is built from TRBV10-1 and TRBJ1-6, with D hard to call. The CDR3 sequence is 13 residues long. V was pared by 8 bases and J by 7 bases, with 12 bases between. Germline CDR1 is WNHNN and CDR2 is SYGVQD (reference sequence).

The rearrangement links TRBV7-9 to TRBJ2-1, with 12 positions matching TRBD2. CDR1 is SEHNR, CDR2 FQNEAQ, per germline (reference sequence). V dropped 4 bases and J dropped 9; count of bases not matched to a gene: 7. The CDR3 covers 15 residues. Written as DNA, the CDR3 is TGTGCCAGCAGCTCCAGGACTAGCGGGGTTGGTGAGCAGTTCTTC. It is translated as CASSSRTSGVGEQFF.

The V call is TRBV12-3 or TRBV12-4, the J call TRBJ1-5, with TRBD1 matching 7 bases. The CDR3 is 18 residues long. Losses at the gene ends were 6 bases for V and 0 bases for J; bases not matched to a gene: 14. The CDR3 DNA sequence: TGTGCCAGCAGCCCGGATTTCGGGACAGAAGTTAGCAATCAGCCCCAGCATTTT. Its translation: CASSPDFGTEVSNQPQHF.

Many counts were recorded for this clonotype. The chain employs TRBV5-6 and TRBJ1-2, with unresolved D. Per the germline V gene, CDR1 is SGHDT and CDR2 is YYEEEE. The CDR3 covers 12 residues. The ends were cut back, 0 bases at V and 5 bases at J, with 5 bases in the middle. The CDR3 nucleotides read TGTGCCAGCAGCTTGGAGCTTTATGGCTACACCTTC. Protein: CASSLELYGYTF. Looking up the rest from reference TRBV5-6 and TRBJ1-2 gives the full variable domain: DAGVTQSPTHLIKTRGQQVTLRCSPKSGHDTVSWYQQALGQGPQFIFQYYEEEERQRGNFPDRFSGHQFPNYSSELNVNALLLGDSALYLCASSLELYGYTFGSGTRLTVV.

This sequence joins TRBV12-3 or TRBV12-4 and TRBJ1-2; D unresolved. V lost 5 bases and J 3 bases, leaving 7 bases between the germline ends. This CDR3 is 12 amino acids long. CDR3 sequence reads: CASSRKDYGYTF. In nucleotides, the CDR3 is TGTGCCAGCAGTCGTAAGGACTATGGCTACACCTTC.

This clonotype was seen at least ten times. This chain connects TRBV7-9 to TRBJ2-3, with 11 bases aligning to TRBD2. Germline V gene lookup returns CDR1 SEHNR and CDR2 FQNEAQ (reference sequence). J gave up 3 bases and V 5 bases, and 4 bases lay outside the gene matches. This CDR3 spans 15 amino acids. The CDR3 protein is CASSMGLAETDTQYF. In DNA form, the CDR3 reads TGTGCCAGCAGCATGGGACTAGCGGAAACAGATACGCAGTATTTT.

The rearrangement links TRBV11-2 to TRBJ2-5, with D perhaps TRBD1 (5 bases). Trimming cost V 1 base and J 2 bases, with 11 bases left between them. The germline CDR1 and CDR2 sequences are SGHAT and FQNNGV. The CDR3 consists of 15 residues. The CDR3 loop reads CASSLVSRAQETQYF. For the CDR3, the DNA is TGTGCCAGCAGCTTAGTGTCCAGGGCTCAAGAGACCCAGTACTTC.

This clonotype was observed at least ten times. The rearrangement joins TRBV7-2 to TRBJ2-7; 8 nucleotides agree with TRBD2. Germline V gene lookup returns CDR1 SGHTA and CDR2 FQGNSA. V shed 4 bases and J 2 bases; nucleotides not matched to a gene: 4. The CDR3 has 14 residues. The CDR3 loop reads CASSSGGRAYEQYF. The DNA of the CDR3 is TGTGCCAGCAGCTCGGGAGGGCGGGCCTACGAGCAGTACTTC. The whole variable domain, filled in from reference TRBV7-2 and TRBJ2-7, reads GAGVSQSPSNKVTEKGKDVELRCDPISGHTALYWYRQSLGQGLEFLIYFQGNSAPDKSGLPSDRFSAERTGGSVSTLTIQRTQQEDSAVYLCASSSGGRAYEQYFGPGTRLTVT.

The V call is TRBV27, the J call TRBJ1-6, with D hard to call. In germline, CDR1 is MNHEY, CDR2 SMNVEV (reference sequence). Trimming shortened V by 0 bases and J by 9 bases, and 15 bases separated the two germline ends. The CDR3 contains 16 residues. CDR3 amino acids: CASSLSWIGEGSPLHF. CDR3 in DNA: TGTGCCAGCAGTTTATCGTGGATTGGGGAGGGTTCACCCCTCCACTTT.

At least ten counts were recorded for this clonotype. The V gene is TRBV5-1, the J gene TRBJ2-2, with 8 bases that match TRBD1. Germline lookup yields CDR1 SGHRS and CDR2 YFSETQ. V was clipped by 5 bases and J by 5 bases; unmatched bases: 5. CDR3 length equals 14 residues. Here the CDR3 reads CASRGTGLTGELFF. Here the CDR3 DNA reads TGCGCCAGCAGAGGGACAGGTTTAACCGGGGAGCTGTTTTTT.

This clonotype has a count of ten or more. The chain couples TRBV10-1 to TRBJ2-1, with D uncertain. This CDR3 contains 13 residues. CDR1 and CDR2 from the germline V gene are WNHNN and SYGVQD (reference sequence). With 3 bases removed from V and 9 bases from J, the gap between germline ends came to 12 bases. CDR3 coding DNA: TGCGCCAGCAGTGAAACCAGGTCGGGTGAGCAGTTCTTC. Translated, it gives CASSETRSGEQFF.

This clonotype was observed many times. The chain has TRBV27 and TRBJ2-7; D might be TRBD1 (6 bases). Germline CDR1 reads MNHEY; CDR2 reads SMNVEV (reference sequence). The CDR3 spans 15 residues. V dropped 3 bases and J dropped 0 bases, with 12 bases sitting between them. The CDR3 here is CASSLGAERSYEQYF. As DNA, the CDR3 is TGTGCCAGCAGTTTGGGGGCCGAACGCTCCTACGAGCAGTACTTC.

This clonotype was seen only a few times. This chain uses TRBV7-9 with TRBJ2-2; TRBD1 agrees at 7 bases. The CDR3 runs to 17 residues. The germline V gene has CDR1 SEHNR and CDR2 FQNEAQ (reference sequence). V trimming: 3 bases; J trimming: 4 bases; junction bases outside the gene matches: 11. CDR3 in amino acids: CASSLPLGDSTTGELFF. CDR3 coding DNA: TGTGCCAGCAGCTTGCCTCTGGGGGACAGCACCACCGGGGAGCTGTTTTTT.

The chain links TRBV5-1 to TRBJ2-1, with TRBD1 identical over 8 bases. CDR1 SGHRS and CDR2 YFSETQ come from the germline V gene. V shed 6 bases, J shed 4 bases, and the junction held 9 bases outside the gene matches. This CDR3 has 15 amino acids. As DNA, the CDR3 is TGCGCCAGCATCGATCCAGGGGGCCTATACAATGAGCAGTTCTTC. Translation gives CASIDPGGLYNEQFF.

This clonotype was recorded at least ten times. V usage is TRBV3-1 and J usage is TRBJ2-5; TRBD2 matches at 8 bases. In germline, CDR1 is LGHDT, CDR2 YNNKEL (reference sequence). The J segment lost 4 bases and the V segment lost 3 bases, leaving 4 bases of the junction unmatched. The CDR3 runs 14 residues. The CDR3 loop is CASSQTSVSETQYF. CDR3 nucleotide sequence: TGTGCCAGCAGCCAGACTAGCGTTTCAGAGACCCAGTACTTC.

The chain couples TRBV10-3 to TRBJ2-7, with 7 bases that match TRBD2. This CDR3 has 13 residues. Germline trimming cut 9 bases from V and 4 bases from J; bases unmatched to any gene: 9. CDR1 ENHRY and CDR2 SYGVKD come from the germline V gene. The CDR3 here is CAITPGLSYEQYF. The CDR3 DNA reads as TGTGCCATTACTCCGGGACTATCATACGAGCAGTACTTC.

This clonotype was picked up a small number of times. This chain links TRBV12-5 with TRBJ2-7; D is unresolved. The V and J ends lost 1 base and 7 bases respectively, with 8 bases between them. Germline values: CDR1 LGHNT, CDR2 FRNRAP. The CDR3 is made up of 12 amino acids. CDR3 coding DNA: TGTGCTAGTGGTTTGGATCATGCAGAGCAGTACTTC. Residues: CASGLDHAEQYF.

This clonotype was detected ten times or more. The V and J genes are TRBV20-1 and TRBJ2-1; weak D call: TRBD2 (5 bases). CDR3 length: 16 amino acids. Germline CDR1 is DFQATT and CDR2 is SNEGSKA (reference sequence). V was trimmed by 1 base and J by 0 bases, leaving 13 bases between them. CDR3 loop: CSARGPGYSSYNEQFF. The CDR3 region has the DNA TGCAGTGCTAGAGGCCCGGGGTATAGCTCCTACAATGAGCAGTTCTTC.